One sample yielded the 26 T cell receptor beta chains listed below, sequenced in a study of T-cell reconstitution after alpha-beta-depleted transplantation in children. Construction of the TCRbeta library involved unique molecular identifiers. One entry per CDR3 protein, called by TCRdb with MiXCR from the PCR reads. The data show 200,000 to 300,000 distinct CDR3 sequences, more than 10% seen once. The sample was PBMCs from the stem cell graft donor, taken from the stem cell graft. The receptor set was obtained from a human donor who donated a stem cell graft to a child with acute lymphoblastic leukemia.

This clonotype was detected many times. The chain recombines TRBV4-3 with TRBJ2-7; weak D call: TRBD2 (6 bases). The CDR3 has 13 amino acids. V was shortened by 0 bases and J by 6 bases, with 9 bases between the two germline ends. Germline lookup yields CDR1 LGHNA and CDR2 YSLEER. CDR3 protein: CASSQEGEAEQYF. The CDR3 DNA reads as TGCGCCAGCAGCCAAGAGGGGGAGGCCGAGCAGTACTTC.

At least ten counts were recorded for this clonotype. The rearrangement joins TRBV11-2 to TRBJ2-1; 10 bases fit TRBD2. The CDR3 has 15 residues. V gave up 1 base and J gave up 6 bases; unmatched junction bases: 3. Germline-derived CDR1 and CDR2 are SGHAT and FQNNGV. The CDR3 reads CASSLASGGLNEQFF. CDR3 in DNA: TGTGCCAGCAGCTTAGCTAGCGGGGGCCTCAATGAGCAGTTCTTC.

The rearrangement joins TRBV4-3 to TRBJ2-3; D might be TRBD2 (5 bases). CDR1 and CDR2 from the germline V gene are LGHNA and YSLEER. This CDR3 spans 17 amino acids. V was clipped by 0 bases and J by 5 bases, with 18 bases between them. The CDR3 reads CASSQDLFSGSGDTQYF. The CDR3 DNA sequence: TGCGCCAGCAGCCAAGATCTGTTTTCGGGGTCCGGAGATACGCAGTATTTT.

The chain uses TRBV28 and TRBJ1-5; D unclear. The ends were cut back, 2 bases at V and 7 bases at J, with 9 bases in the middle. From germline, CDR1 is MDHEN and CDR2 SYDVKM. The CDR3 sequence is 13 residues long. The CDR3 sequence: CASSLLQPQPQHF. The CDR3 bases are TGTGCCAGCAGTTTACTACAACCCCAGCCCCAGCATTTT.

There are a few counts of this clonotype. The chain links TRBV11-2 to TRBJ1-2; D is perhaps TRBD1 (6 bases). CDR3 length: 16 residues. Looked up from germline, CDR1 is SGHAT and CDR2 is FQNNGV. V was pared by 5 bases and J by 8 bases, with 24 bases between. The CDR3 is CASSPPGTLPEKGYTF. The CDR3 DNA reads as TGTGCCAGCAGCCCACCCGGGACACTCCCCGAAAAAGGCTACACCTTC. Full variable domain (remainder filled in from reference TRBV11-2 and TRBJ1-2): EAGVAQSPRYKIIEKRQSVAFWCNPISGHATLYWYQQILGQGPKLLIQFQNNGVVDDSQLPKDRFSAERLKGVDSTLKIQPAKLEDSAVYLCASSPPGTLPEKGYTFGSGTRLTVV.

This clonotype was picked up many times. This sequence joins TRBV7-8 and TRBJ2-3; tentatively, D is TRBD1 or TRBD2 (5 bases each). The germline CDR1 and CDR2 sequences are SGHVS and FQNEAQ. Trimming left V 0 bases short and J 6 bases short, with 13 bases between. This CDR3 has 15 residues. The CDR3 region is CASSLAWTRGDTQYF. The CDR3 region has the DNA TGTGCCAGCAGCTTAGCGTGGACAAGAGGGGATACGCAGTATTTT.

This clonotype was counted between two and nine times. This chain uses TRBV12-3 or TRBV12-4 with TRBJ2-5, with TRBD2 matching over 9 bases. The CDR3 loop spans 14 amino acids. V was clipped by 8 bases and J by 2 bases; unmatched bases: 6. CDR3 region: CASASGVQQETQYF. The CDR3 coding sequence is TGTGCCAGCGCTAGCGGGGTACAACAAGAGACCCAGTACTTC.

The CDR3 region is CANIGNTIYF. In DNA form, the CDR3 reads TGTGCCAACATTGGAAACACCATATATTTT. The chain recombines TRBV6-1 with TRBJ1-3, with D hard to call. The CDR3 spans 10 residues. Germline loops: CDR1 MNHNS, CDR2 SASEGT. Trimming removed 10 bases at V and 3 bases at J, with 4 bases between.

As for this clonotype: A much larger clone is a single base away; this may be a read error. In DNA, the CDR3 is TGTGCCAGTACCGGGACAGCGAATGAAAACCTGTTTTTT. It codes for CASTGTANENLFF. This sequence joins TRBV28 and TRBJ1-4, with 7 bases aligning to TRBD1. Germline V gene sequence: CDR1 MDHEN, CDR2 SYDVKM. The CDR3 contains 13 residues.

This clonotype was detected ten times or more. The chain joins TRBV14 to TRBJ1-1; possible D gene TRBD1, 5 bases. The CDR3 spans 15 residues. The germline gives CDR1 SGHDN, CDR2 FVKESK. Trimming shortened V by 4 bases and J by 2 bases, and 14 bases separated the two germline ends. The CDR3 loop reads CASSPLRGYNTEAFF. The CDR3 nucleotides are TGTGCCAGCAGCCCCTTACGGGGCTACAACACTGAAGCTTTCTTT.

The gene calls are TRBV4-3 and TRBJ2-3; possibly TRBD1 for D (7 bases). CDR1 and CDR2 from the germline V gene are LGHNA and YSLEER. There are 15 residues in the CDR3. Trimming stripped 4 bases from V and 4 bases from J, with 15 bases between. In nucleotides, the CDR3 is TGCGCCAGCAGCCGGAGGGACAGCGAGTCAGATACGCAGTATTTT. This translates into CASSRRDSESDTQYF.

This clonotype was counted many times. The rearrangement uses TRBV27 and TRBJ2-7; no definite D call. V lost 6 bases and J lost 0, with 3 bases in between. This CDR3 has 11 amino acids. CDR1 is MNHEY and CDR2 is SMNVEV in the germline V gene (reference sequence). This CDR3 reads CASRTSYEQYF. The CDR3 DNA reads TGTGCCAGCAGGACCTCCTACGAGCAGTACTTC.

This clonotype was seen ten or more times. The V gene is TRBV5-1, the J gene TRBJ2-7; 12 bases align to TRBD1. Trimming cost V 0 bases and J 6 bases; bases outside gene matches: 4. Germline-derived CDR1 and CDR2 are SGHRS and YFSETQ. CDR3 length: 15 residues. The CDR3 is CASSLGGTGGREQYF. In DNA form, the CDR3 reads TGCGCCAGCAGCTTGGGAGGGACAGGGGGCCGCGAGCAGTACTTC.

The J gene is TRBJ2-3, the V gene TRBV29-1; TRBD2 agrees at 11 bases. The V gene's germline CDR1 is SQVTM and CDR2 ANQGSEA. The V and J ends lost 1 base and 2 bases, in that order; junction bases with no gene match: 11. The CDR3 has 18 residues. The CDR3 loop reads CSVEVPSGGPIYTDTQYF. The CDR3 DNA is TGCAGCGTTGAAGTCCCTAGCGGGGGGCCTATTTACACAGATACGCAGTATTTT.

This clonotype was counted between two and nine times. The chain carries TRBV6-5 and TRBJ2-5; D unresolved. The germline V and J ends were trimmed by 0 bases and 5 bases, with 10 bases remaining between them. The CDR3 totals 14 residues. In germline, CDR1 is MNHEY, CDR2 SVGAGI. CDR3 loop: CASSYSNTVETQYF. CDR3 sequence (DNA): TGTGCCAGCAGTTACTCGAACACGGTGGAGACCCAGTACTTC.

This clonotype was observed a handful of times. The rearrangement uses TRBV11-2 and TRBJ2-2; the D gene is possibly TRBD1 (5 bases). Looked up from germline, CDR1 is SGHAT and CDR2 is FQNNGV. With 7 bases removed from V and 4 bases from J, the gap between germline ends came to 7 bases. CDR3 size: 12 residues. CDR3 nucleotide sequence: TGTGCCAGCATGGGGCTCACCGGGGAGCTGTTTTTT. Translation gives CASMGLTGELFF.

This clonotype was seen a handful of times. The chain carries TRBV18 and TRBJ1-1, with D possibly matching TRBD1 (5 bases). Germline V gene data show CDR1 as KGHSH and CDR2 as LQKENI. The CDR3 has 14 residues. Between the trimmed V and J ends, which lost 8 bases and 1 base, there was a span of 14 bases. CDR3 in amino acids: CASRAGDQNTEAFF. CDR3 bases: TGTGCCAGCCGTGCCGGGGACCAGAACACTGAAGCTTTCTTT.

This clonotype was counted many times. The rearrangement links TRBV20-1 to TRBJ2-1; the match to TRBD2 covers 9 bases. The CDR3 is 15 residues long. With 2 bases clipped from V and 8 bases from J, the junction kept 10 bases outside the gene matches. Looked up from germline, CDR1 is DFQATT and CDR2 is SNEGSKA (reference sequence). CDR3 region: CSARIAGGPGDEQFF. CDR3 DNA sequence: TGCAGTGCTAGAATTGCGGGGGGGCCAGGGGATGAGCAGTTCTTC.

The rearrangement joins TRBV14 to TRBJ1-2; D is ambiguous. The germline V gene has CDR1 SGHDN and CDR2 FVKESK. There are 13 residues in the CDR3. Trimming cost V 1 base and J 2 bases, with 5 bases left between them. The CDR3 loop reads CASSQVVNYGYTF. The CDR3 DNA reads as TGTGCCAGCAGCCAAGTGGTAAACTATGGCTACACCTTC.

In this sample, this clonotype turned up many times. The rearrangement uses TRBV12-3 or TRBV12-4 and TRBJ2-6, with 7 bases identical to TRBD1. V lost 7 bases, J lost 4 bases, and 7 bases stayed unmatched. The CDR3 is made up of 15 amino acids. The CDR3 DNA is TGTGCCAGCAAGTTAGGGGGCGCCGGGGCCAACGTCCTGACTTTC. The encoded protein is CASKLGGAGANVLTF.

This clonotype came up many times. Here the CDR3 reads CASSLEPINEQFF. CDR3 in DNA: TGTGCCAGCAGCTTAGAACCGATCAATGAGCAGTTCTTC. The chain employs TRBV7-2 and TRBJ2-1; D not certain. This CDR3 is built from 13 residues. From germline, CDR1 is SGHTA and CDR2 FQGNSA. The ends were cut back, 1 base at V and 6 bases at J, with 7 bases in the middle.

Worth noting for this clonotype: Being one base from a much bigger clone, this may be a read error. The final CDR3 position lacks the conserved phenylalanine or tryptophan, pointing to a likely read error. The V gene is TRBV5-1, the J gene TRBJ2-7, with 10 bases lining up with TRBD1. The CDR3 runs 15 residues. V was clipped by 4 bases and J by 1 base; unmatched bases: 5. CDR1 and CDR2 (germline): SGHRS, YFSETQ. CDR3 protein: CASSDRDRGSYEQYI. CDR3 sequence (DNA): TGCGCCAGCAGCGACCGGGACAGGGGTTCCTACGAGCAGTACATC.

This clonotype was seen many times. V and J are TRBV9 and TRBJ2-5; TRBD2 might be the D (5 bases). Germline V gene lookup returns CDR1 SGDLS and CDR2 YYNGEE. The CDR3 runs to 16 residues. V lost 0 bases and J 1 base, leaving 13 bases between the germline ends. In DNA, the CDR3 is TGTGCCAGCAGCGTAGGTGTAGCGACCCTCCAAGAGACCCAGTACTTC. Translated, it gives CASSVGVATLQETQYF.

With respect to this clonotype: Being one base from a much bigger clone, this may be a read error. This chain connects TRBV29-1 to TRBJ2-7; the D gene is possibly TRBD2 (6 bases). V lost 3 bases and J 9 bases, leaving 18 bases between the germline ends. This CDR3 is built from 13 residues. Germline V CDR1 and CDR2: SQVTM, ANQGSEA. Written as DNA, the CDR3 is TGCAGCGTTGATACGGGGGTCCTCTCAGTGCAGTACTTC. This encodes CSVDTGVLSVQYF.

This clonotype was seen a few times. This sequence joins TRBV9 and TRBJ2-2, with D maybe TRBD2 (6 bases). This CDR3 contains 14 residues. Germline-derived CDR1 and CDR2 are SGDLS and YYNGEE. V shed 2 bases and J shed 4 bases, with 9 bases lying between them. CDR3 sequence: CASSVTRSTGELFF. The CDR3 DNA follows: TGTGCCAGCAGCGTGACTAGGTCCACCGGGGAGCTGTTTTTT.

The table lists this clonotype with many counts. The chain couples TRBV29-1 to TRBJ1-4, with 10 nucleotides matching TRBD1. This CDR3 is 16 amino acids long. Losses at the gene ends were 7 bases for V and 5 bases for J; bases not matched to a gene: 13. Germline V gene data show CDR1 as SQVTM and CDR2 as ANQGSEA. CDR3: CSGTGGAGSLNEKLFF. In nucleotides, the CDR3 is TGCAGCGGGACAGGGGGAGCAGGGTCCCTGAATGAAAAACTGTTTTTT.